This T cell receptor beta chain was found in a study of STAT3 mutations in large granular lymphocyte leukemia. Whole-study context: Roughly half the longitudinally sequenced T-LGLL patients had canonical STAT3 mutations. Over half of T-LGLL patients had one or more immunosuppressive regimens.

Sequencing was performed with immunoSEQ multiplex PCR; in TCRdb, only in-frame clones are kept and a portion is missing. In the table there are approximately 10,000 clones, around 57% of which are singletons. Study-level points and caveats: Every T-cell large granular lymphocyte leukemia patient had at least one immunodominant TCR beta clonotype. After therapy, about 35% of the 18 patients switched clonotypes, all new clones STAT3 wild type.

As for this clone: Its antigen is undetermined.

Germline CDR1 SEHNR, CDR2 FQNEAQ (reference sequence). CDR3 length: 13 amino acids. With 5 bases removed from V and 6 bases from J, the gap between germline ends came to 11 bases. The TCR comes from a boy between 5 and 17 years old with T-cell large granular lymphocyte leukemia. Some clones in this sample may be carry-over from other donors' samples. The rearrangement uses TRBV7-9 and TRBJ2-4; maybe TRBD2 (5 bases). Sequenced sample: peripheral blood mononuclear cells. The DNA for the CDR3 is TGTGCCAGCAGCCTCGGGGAGCGAAACATTCAGTACTTC. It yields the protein CASSLGERNIQYF. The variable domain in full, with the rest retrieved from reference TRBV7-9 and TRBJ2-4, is DTGVSQNPRHKITKRGQNVTFRCDPISEHNRLYWYRQTLGQGPEFLTYFQNEAQLEKSRLLSDRFSAERPKGSFSTLEIQRTEQGDSAMYLCASSLGERNIQYFGAGTRLSVL.